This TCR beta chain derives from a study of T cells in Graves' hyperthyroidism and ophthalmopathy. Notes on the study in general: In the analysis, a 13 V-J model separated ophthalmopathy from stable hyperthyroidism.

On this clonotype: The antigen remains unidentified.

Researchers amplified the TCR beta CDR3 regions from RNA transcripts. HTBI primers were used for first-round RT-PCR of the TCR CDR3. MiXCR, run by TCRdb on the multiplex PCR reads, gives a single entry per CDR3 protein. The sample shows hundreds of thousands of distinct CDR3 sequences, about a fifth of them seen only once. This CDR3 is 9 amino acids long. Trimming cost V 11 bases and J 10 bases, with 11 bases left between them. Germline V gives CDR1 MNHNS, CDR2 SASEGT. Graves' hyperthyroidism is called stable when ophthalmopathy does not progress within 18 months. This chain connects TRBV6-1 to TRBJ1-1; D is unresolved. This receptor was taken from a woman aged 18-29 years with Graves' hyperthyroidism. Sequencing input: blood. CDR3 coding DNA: TGTGCCCGCGGCCGCCGAGCTTTCTTT. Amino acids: CARGRRAFF.